This T cell receptor beta chain was found in a study of response to subunit inactivated influenza vaccine. Notes on the study in general: That few new T cells are recruited by each seasonal influenza vaccination was the authors' suggestion.

TCRdb reanalysed the RT-PCR reads using MiXCR and keeps one entry per CDR3 protein. The sample lists 600,000 to 850,000 distinct CDR3 sequences; approximately 15% were seen once. Regarding this clonotype: Its antigen is still unknown. This sequence may be a read error, since a much larger clone differs from it by one base.

The V gene's germline CDR1 is SEHNR and CDR2 FQNEAQ (reference sequence). CDR3 length equals 13 residues. The chain carries TRBV7-9 and TRBJ2-2, with TRBD2 identical over 9 bases. This clonotype was sampled from a man aged 50 to 59 who received an inactivated influenza vaccine. Here the sequenced sample was PBMCs from blood, taken approximately 15 days before vaccination. The CDR3 DNA reads TGTGCCAGCCGACTAGCGGCCCCCGGGGAGCCGTTTTTT. This sequence encodes CASRLAAPGEPFF. The variable domain in full, with the rest retrieved from reference TRBV7-9 and TRBJ2-2, is DTGVSQNPRHKITKRGQNVTFRCDPISEHNRLYWYRQTLGQGPEFLTYFQNEAQLEKSRLLSDRFSAERPKGSFSTLEIQRTEQGDSAMYLCASRLAAPGEPFFGEGSRLTVL.